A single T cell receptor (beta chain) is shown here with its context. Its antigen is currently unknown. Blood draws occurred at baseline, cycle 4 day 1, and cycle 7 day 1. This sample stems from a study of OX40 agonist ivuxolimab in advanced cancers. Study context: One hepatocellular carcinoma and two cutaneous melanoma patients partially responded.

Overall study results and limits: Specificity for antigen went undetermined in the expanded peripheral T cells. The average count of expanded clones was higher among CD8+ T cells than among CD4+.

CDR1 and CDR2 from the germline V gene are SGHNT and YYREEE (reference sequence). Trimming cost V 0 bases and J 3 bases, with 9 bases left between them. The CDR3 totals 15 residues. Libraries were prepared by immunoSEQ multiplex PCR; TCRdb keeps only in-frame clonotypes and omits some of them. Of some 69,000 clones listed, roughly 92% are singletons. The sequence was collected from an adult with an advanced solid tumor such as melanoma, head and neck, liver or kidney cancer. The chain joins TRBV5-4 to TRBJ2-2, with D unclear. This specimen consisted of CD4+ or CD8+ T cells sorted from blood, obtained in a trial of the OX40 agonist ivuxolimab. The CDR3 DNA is TGTGCCAGCAGCTTGGTACAGCGAGACACCGGGGAGCTGTTTTTT. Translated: CASSLVQRDTGELFF.